This T cell receptor beta chain was captured by sequencing in a study of cytomegalovirus exposure and HLA in healthy donors. About the study: Of all 400 or so donors who were genotyped, about 80% belonged to the Caucasian-associated ancestry cluster.

Broader study findings: A link between a missense DCLRE1C variant and TCR beta V- and J-gene trimming emerged from a later analysis. Later on, analysis showed that most CMV-associated TCR beta chains appeared to be HLA-restricted. Prior analysis indicated that the majority of TCR beta V segments exhibited productivity approximately 87% or approximately 30% of the time.

The PCR made use of 60 Vbeta and 13 Jbeta primers. Method: immunoSEQ multiplex PCR; TCRdb's copy keeps in-frame clones and lacks some. The clone table shows roughly 35,000 clones, with the ten largest holding around 3.4%. About this clone itself: Its antigen is unidentified.

CDR1 and CDR2 (germline): SNHLY, FYNNEI. The V and J ends lost 7 bases and 0 bases, in that order; junction bases with no gene match: 15. The CDR3 runs 19 residues. Sequenced input: PBMCs. This TCR came from a woman aged 40 to 55 in good health and CMV-seropositive. The rearrangement uses TRBV2 and TRBJ2-6; 7 bases are shared with TRBD1. The CDR3 sequence is CASTRDRLLLSSGANVLTF. The CDR3 region has the DNA TGTGCCAGCACCCGGGACAGACTGCTACTCAGCTCTGGGGCCAACGTCCTGACTTTC.